This TCR beta chain stems from a study of blood T cell repertoires in COVID-19. Study-level information: COVID-19 samples collected from the United States, Italy and Spain covered acute and convalescent phases. The cDNA or gDNA used as material had been derived from T cells, B-cell-depleted T cells, or PBMCs.

V lost 1 base and J 0 bases, leaving 16 bases between the germline ends. The CDR3 loop spans 18 amino acids. CDR1 and CDR2 from the germline V gene are LNHNV and YYDKDF (reference sequence). Data came from immunoSEQ multiplex PCR; TCRdb stores just in-frame clones and leaves some out. Among over 90,000 clones listed, 70% to 90% were seen once. Material for sequencing was peripheral blood. This TCR was sampled from a man aged 50-59 years with active COVID-19. This rearrangement joins TRBV15 to TRBJ1-3, with D perhaps TRBD1 (6 bases). This chain's CDR3 is CATSRAINRVFSGNTIYF. CDR3 nucleotide sequence: TGTGCCACCAGCAGAGCCATCAACAGGGTTTTCTCTGGAAACACCATATATTTT.